This TCR beta chain was documented in a study of control samples from healthy donors and cancer patients. From germline, CDR1 is SEHNR and CDR2 FQNEAQ (reference sequence). V lost 4 bases and J lost 2; bases outside the gene matches: 10. This CDR3 region has 16 residues. Clones were sequenced by immunoSEQ multiplex PCR, and TCRdb holds only the in-frame ones, with some missing. This table has tens of thousands of clones, around 90% appearing once. V and J are TRBV7-9 and TRBJ2-7; 8 bases fit TRBD1. This TCR was sampled from a woman in her forties with head and neck cancer. The sample consisted of PBMCs. The CDR3 DNA follows: TGTGCCAGCAGCTCCGGACAGGGTGGTCTCACCTACGAGCAGTACTTC. This sequence encodes CASSSGQGGLTYEQYF.